This T cell receptor beta chain stems from a study of identical twins. This clonotype was picked up many times. Each CDR3 protein gets one entry after TCRdb re-called the 5' RACE reads with MiXCR. This table holds about 690,000 distinct CDR3 sequences, approximately 6.1% found once. CDR1 SGHAT and CDR2 FQNNGV come from the germline V gene. CDR3 length: 11 residues. Trimming shortened V by 5 bases and J by 7 bases, and 8 bases separated the two germline ends. The receptor was derived from a man between 18 and 35 years old in good health. Sequences were obtained from naive T cells sorted from blood. The chain couples TRBV11-2 to TRBJ2-5; D not certain. The DNA for the CDR3 is TGTGCCAGCAGCCATCGAGGGACCCAGTACTTC. The encoded protein is CASSHRGTQYF.